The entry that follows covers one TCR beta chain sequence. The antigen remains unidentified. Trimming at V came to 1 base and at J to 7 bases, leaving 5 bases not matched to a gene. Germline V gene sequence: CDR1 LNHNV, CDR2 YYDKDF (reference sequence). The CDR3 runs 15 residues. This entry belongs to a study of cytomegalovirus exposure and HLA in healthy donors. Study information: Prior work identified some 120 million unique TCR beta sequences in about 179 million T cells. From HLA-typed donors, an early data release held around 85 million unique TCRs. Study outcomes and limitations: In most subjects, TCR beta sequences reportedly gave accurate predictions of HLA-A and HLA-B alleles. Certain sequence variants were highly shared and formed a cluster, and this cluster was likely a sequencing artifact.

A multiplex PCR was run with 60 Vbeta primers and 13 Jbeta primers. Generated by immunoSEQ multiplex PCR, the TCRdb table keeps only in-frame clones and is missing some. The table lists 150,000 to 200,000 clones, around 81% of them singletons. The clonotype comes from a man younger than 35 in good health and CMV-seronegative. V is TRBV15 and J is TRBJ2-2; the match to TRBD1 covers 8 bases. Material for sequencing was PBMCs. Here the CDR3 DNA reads TGTGCCACCAGCAGAGGACAGGGGTGGAACGGGGAGCTGTTTTTT. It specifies CATSRGQGWNGELFF.